This T cell receptor beta chain was captured in a study of OX40 agonist ivuxolimab in advanced cancers. Trimming removed 3 bases at V and 1 base at J, with 9 bases between. Germline V gives CDR1 LNHDA, CDR2 SQIVND (reference sequence). CDR3 length equals 14 residues. Worth noting for this clone: Its specificity is not known.

TCRdb's copy holds only in-frame clones and misses some; the assay was immunoSEQ multiplex PCR. The table records about 27,000 clones, about 81% of them present only once. Study-wide points: Clonal expansion among partial responders at 0.1-3.0 mg/kg ranked near the lowest.

Sampled blood was obtained at baseline, cycle 4 day 1, and cycle 7 day 1. The TCR sequence derives from an adult with an advanced solid tumor such as melanoma, head and neck, liver or kidney cancer. J is TRBJ2-5 and V is TRBV19, with D unclear. The input for sequencing was CD4+ or CD8+ T cells sorted from blood, taken in a trial of the OX40 agonist ivuxolimab. The CDR3 nucleotides read TGTGCCAGTAGTATGGGGTGGAGCCAAGAGACCCAGTACTTC. As protein: CASSMGWSQETQYF.